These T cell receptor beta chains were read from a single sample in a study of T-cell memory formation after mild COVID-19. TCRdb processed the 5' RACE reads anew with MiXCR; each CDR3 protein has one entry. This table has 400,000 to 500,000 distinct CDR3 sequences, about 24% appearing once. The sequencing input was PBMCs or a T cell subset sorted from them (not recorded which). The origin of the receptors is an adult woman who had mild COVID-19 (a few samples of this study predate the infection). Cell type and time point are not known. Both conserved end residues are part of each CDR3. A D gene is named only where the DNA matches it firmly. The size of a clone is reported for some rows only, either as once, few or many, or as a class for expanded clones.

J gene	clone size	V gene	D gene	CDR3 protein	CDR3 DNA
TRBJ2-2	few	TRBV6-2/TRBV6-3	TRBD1	CASSYDRGISTGELFF	TGTGCCAGCAGTTACGACAGGGGAATTTCCACCGGGGAGCTGTTTTTT
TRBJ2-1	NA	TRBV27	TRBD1	CATVGTGGIGVQFF	TGTGCCACTGTCGGGACAGGGGGCATTGGGGTGCAGTTCTTC
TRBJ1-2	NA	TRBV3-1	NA	CASSQDLNEGGGGYTF	TGTGCCAGCAGCCAAGATCTGAACGAGGGAGGAGGTGGCTACACCTTC
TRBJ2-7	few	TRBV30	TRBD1	CASNRGIRGEQYF	TGTGCCTCGAACAGGGGTATCCGCGGCGAGCAGTACTTC
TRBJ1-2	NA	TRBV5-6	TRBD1	CASSLEDRSYGYTF	TGTGCCAGCAGCTTGGAGGACAGGAGCTATGGCTACACCTTC
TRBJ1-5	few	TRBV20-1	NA	CSARPRERQPQHF	TGCAGTGCTAGGCCCCGTGAGCGTCAGCCCCAGCATTTT
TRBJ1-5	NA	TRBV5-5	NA	CASSPRGSNQPQHF	TGTGCCAGCAGCCCTCGAGGGTCCAATCAGCCCCAGCATTTT
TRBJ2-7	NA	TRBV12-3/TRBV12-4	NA	CASSSTVFYEQYF	TGTGCCAGCAGTTCGACAGTATTCTACGAGCAGTACTTC
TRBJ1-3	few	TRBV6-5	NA	CASSYGSSGNTIYF	TGTGCCAGCAGTTACGGAAGCTCTGGAAACACCATATATTTT
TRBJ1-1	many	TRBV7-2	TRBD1	CASNPTGMNTEAFF	TGTGCCAGCAACCCGACAGGGATGAACACTGAAGCTTTCTTT
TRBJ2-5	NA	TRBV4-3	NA	CASSQDYGRETQYF	TGCGCCAGCAGCCAAGATTATGGTCGGGAGACCCAGTACTTC
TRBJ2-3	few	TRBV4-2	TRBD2	CASSQVPSGRPDTQYF	TGTGCCAGCAGCCAAGTACCTAGCGGGAGGCCAGATACGCAGTATTTT
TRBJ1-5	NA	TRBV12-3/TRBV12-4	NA	CASSFPYQPQHF	TGTGCCAGCAGTTTTCCCTATCAGCCCCAGCATTTT
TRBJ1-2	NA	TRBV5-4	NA	CASSPPRPEGYTF	TGTGCCAGCAGCCCCCCCCGTCCGGAAGGCTACACCTTC
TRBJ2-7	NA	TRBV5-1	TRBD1	CASVPGQGVYEQYF	TGCGCCAGCGTTCCGGGACAGGGGGTCTACGAGCAGTACTTC
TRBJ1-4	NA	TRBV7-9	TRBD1	CASSSGTGGEGEKLFF	TGTGCCAGCAGCTCCGGGACAGGGGGCGAAGGTGAAAAACTGTTTTTT
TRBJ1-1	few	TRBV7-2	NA	CASSWKGNTEAFF	TGTGCCAGCAGCTGGAAGGGGAACACTGAAGCTTTCTTT
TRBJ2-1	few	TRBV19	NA	CASSIEGRGYNEQFF	TGTGCCAGTAGTATAGAAGGTCGCGGTTACAATGAGCAGTTCTTC
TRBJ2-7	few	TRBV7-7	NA	CASSLAQSYEQYF	TGTGCTAGCAGCTTAGCGCAGTCCTACGAGCAGTACTTC
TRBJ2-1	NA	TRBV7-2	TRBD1	CASTHGQGGRNNEQFF	TGTGCCAGCACCCATGGACAGGGGGGGCGGAACAATGAGCAGTTCTTC
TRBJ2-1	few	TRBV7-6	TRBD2	CASSLAGATSGRAAEQFF	TGTGCCAGCAGCTTAGCGGGGGCGACTAGCGGGAGGGCCGCTGAGCAGTTCTTC
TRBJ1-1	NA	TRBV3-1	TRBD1	CASSQGGGGRTEAFF	TGTGCCAGCAGCCAAGGGGGAGGGGGCAGAACTGAAGCTTTCTTT
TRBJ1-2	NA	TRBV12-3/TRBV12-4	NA	CASSLGRGLDGYTF	TGTGCCAGCAGTCTTGGGCGGGGTCTGGACGGCTACACCTTC
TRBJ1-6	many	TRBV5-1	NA	CASSLEALSSYNSPLHF	TGCGCCAGCAGCTTGGAAGCACTAAGCTCCTATAATTCACCCCTCCACTTT
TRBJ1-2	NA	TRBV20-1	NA	CSATAIESYGYTF	TGCAGTGCTACCGCGATTGAAAGCTATGGCTACACCTTC
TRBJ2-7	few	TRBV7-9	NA	CASSLIASEQYF	TGTGCCAGCAGCTTAATAGCCTCCGAGCAGTACTTC
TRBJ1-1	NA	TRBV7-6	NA	CASSLDAGSARTTEAFF	TGTGCCAGCAGCTTAGACGCGGGGTCAGCCCGCACCACTGAAGCTTTCTTT
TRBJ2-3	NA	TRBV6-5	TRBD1	CASSSGGITDTQYF	TGTGCCAGCAGTTCAGGGGGCATCACAGATACGCAGTATTTT
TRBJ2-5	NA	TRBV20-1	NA	CSAREGWPGETQYF	TGCAGTGCTAGAGAGGGTTGGCCGGGAGAGACCCAGTACTTC
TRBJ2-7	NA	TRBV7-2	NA	CASSFGRVPYEQYF	TGTGCCAGCAGCTTCGGAAGGGTTCCATACGAGCAGTACTTC
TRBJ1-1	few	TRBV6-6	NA	CASSYGGTIGNRNTEAFF	TGTGCCAGCAGTTATGGGGGGACAATAGGGAATCGGAACACTGAAGCTTTCTTT
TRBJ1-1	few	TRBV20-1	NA	CSARPPDRVEAFF	TGCAGTGCTAGGCCCCCCGACAGAGTTGAAGCTTTCTTT
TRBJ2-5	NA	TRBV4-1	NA	CASSQVGGQETQYF	TGCGCCAGCAGCCAAGTGGGTGGCCAAGAGACCCAGTACTTC
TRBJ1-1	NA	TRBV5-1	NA	CASSLNRDAEAFF	TGCGCCAGCAGCTTAAATAGGGACGCTGAAGCTTTCTTT
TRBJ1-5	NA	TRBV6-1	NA	CASRERGGPPTSNQPQHF	TGTGCCAGCAGGGAGAGGGGGGGTCCCCCCACAAGCAATCAGCCCCAGCATTTT
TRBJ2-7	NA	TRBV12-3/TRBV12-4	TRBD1	CASSLALRDSEQYF	TGTGCCAGCAGTTTAGCGCTCCGGGACAGCGAGCAGTACTTC
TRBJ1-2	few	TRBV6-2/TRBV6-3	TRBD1	CASSYPEVLGQVYGYTF	TGTGCCAGCAGTTACCCGGAGGTTTTGGGACAGGTCTATGGCTACACCTTC
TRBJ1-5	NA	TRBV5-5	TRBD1	CASSLVGTGVNQPQHF	TGTGCCAGCAGCTTGGTTGGGACAGGGGTAAATCAGCCCCAGCATTTT
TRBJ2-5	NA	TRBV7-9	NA	CASSSSSAGETQYF	TGTGCCAGCAGCTCCTCATCGGCGGGAGAGACCCAGTACTTC
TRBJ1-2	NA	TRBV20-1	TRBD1	CSATLGQVSLGGYTF	TGCAGTGCTACCCTAGGACAGGTCTCTTTGGGTGGCTACACCTTC
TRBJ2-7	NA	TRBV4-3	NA	CASSQDFAAREQYF	TGCGCCAGCAGCCAAGATTTTGCAGCGAGGGAGCAGTACTTC